What follows are 27 T cell receptor beta chains derived from one specimen sequenced in a study of blood T cell repertoires in COVID-19. Here immunoSEQ multiplex PCR was the method, and the copy in TCRdb shows in-frame clones only, minus some. The sample consists of over 110,000 clones, roughly 84% of them appearing once. Source material: PBMCs or T cells enriched from blood (not recorded which). The receptor set was obtained from a man aged 50 to 60 in a cohort exposed to, infected with or recovered from COVID-19 (not recorded which).

This chain connects TRBV7-2 to TRBJ2-3, with 8 bases aligning to TRBD2. CDR3 size: 12 residues. Germline lookup yields CDR1 SGHTA and CDR2 FQGNSA. Trimming removed 8 bases from V and 11 bases from J; junction bases left unmatched: 9. The CDR3 reads CASRGGRSQQYF. The CDR3 nucleotides read TGTGCCAGCCGGGGGGGGAGGTCACAGCAGTATTTT.

This chain joins TRBV6-6 and TRBJ2-6; the D is unclear. Trimming cost V 9 bases and J 3 bases, with 9 bases left between them. There are 13 residues in the CDR3. From germline, CDR1 is MNHNY and CDR2 SVGAGI (reference sequence). DNA of the CDR3: TGTGCCAGTACCGTCGGTGGGGCCAACGTCCTGACTTTC. Amino acid sequence: CASTVGGANVLTF.

The chain uses TRBV28 and TRBJ1-6; 7 positions match TRBD1. The J segment lost 9 bases and the V segment lost 3 bases, leaving 8 bases of the junction unmatched. This CDR3 contains 15 residues. CDR1 and CDR2 (germline): MDHEN, SYDVKM. CDR3 DNA sequence: TGTGCCAGCAGTTTCCTGAAGGGACAGAGTTCACCCCTCCACTTT. Amino acids: CASSFLKGQSSPLHF. The full variable domain, in which reference TRBV28 and TRBJ1-6 provide the parts outside the CDR3, is DVKVTQSSRYLVKRTGEKVFLECVQDMDHENMFWYRQDPGLGLRLIYFSYDVKMKEKGDIPEGYSVSREKKERFSLILESASTNQTSMYLCASSFLKGQSSPLHFGNGTRLTVT.

The chain combines TRBV6-6 with TRBJ1-2, with a weak D call TRBD1 (6 bases). The CDR3 is 12 residues long. Trimming took off 6 bases at V and 4 bases at J, with 9 bases between the two ends. CDR1 MNHNY and CDR2 SVGAGI come from the germline V gene (reference sequence). The CDR3 protein is CASRQGPYGYTF. CDR3 DNA sequence: TGTGCCAGCAGACAGGGTCCCTATGGCTACACCTTC.

V is TRBV30 and J is TRBJ2-1; TRBD2 matches at 9 bases. CDR3 length equals 15 residues. Germline V gene lookup returns CDR1 GTSNPN and CDR2 SVGIG (reference sequence). V trimming: 5 bases; J trimming: 6 bases; junction bases outside the gene matches: 11. CDR3 sequence: CAWLLAAGGVNEQFF. In nucleotides, the CDR3 is TGTGCCTGGCTCCTTGCAGCGGGGGGTGTCAATGAGCAGTTCTTC.

The chain is built from TRBV9 and TRBJ2-7; D perhaps matches TRBD2 (6 bases). From germline, CDR1 is SGDLS and CDR2 YYNGEE. The CDR3 is made up of 14 amino acids. Trimming shortened V by 2 bases and J by 2 bases, and 11 bases separated the two germline ends. The DNA of the CDR3 is TGTGCCAGCAGCGTTTCGGACTACGCCTACGAGCAGTACTTC. This translates into CASSVSDYAYEQYF.

The chain links TRBV19 to TRBJ1-1; TRBD1 matches 8 bases. Per germline, CDR1 LNHDA and CDR2 SQIVND (reference sequence). Trimming took 5 bases from V and 11 from J; bases not matched to a gene: 7. The CDR3 totals 12 residues. The CDR3: CASSADRAIAFF. CDR3 bases: TGTGCCAGTAGTGCGGACAGGGCGATCGCTTTCTTT. Looking up the rest from reference TRBV19 and TRBJ1-1 gives the full variable domain: DGGITQSPKYLFRKEGQNVTLSCEQNLNHDAMYWYRQDPGQGLRLIYYSQIVNDFQKGDIAEGYSVSREKKESFPLTVTSAQKNPTAFYLCASSADRAIAFFGQGTRLTVV.

The chain combines TRBV28 with TRBJ2-7; the match to TRBD1 covers 7 bases. V lost 6 bases, J lost 5 bases, and 4 bases stayed unmatched. Germline CDR1 is MDHEN and CDR2 is SYDVKM. The CDR3 spans 12 residues. CDR3 region: CASSTRGNEQYF. The CDR3, as DNA: TGTGCCAGCAGCACCAGGGGGAACGAGCAGTACTTC.

The chain links TRBV7-6 to TRBJ2-1; perhaps TRBD1 as D (6 bases). The ends were cut back, 2 bases at V and 3 bases at J, with 11 bases in the middle. The CDR3 is 15 residues long. Per germline, CDR1 SGHVS and CDR2 FNYEAQ. The CDR3 nucleotides read TGTGCCAGCAGCTTATGGGCAGGGGACTACAATGAGCAGTTCTTC. Encoded protein: CASSLWAGDYNEQFF.

The chain combines TRBV7-2 with TRBJ1-2; D might be TRBD1 (6 bases). This CDR3 has 16 residues. Germline assignment: CDR1 SGHTA and CDR2 FQGNSA. The ends were cut back, 8 bases at V and 9 bases at J, with 28 bases in the middle. CDR3 nucleotides: TGTGCCAGCTCGGTCCGTCGGAAACAGGGAATATTGAGCTACACCTTC. This encodes CASSVRRKQGILSYTF.

This chain links TRBV4-3 with TRBJ1-4, with 7 bases identical to TRBD1. Per the germline V gene, CDR1 is LGHNA and CDR2 is YSLEER. The ends lost 0 bases at V and 7 bases at J; junction bases unmatched: 11. This CDR3 contains 17 residues. CDR3 nucleotide sequence: TGCGCCAGCAGCCAAGATGGGCCCGGGACAGCGACTGAAAAACTGTTTTTT. Translation: CASSQDGPGTATEKLFF.

The gene calls are TRBV6-6 and TRBJ1-4; D is possibly TRBD1 (6 bases). Germline values: CDR1 MNHNY, CDR2 SVGAGI (reference sequence). There are 14 residues in the CDR3. Trimming removed 5 bases from V and 4 bases from J, with 11 bases in between. The CDR3: CASSRGSGNEKLFF. The CDR3 nucleotides read TGTGCCAGCAGTAGGGGGTCGGGTAATGAAAAACTGTTTTTT.

The chain links TRBV18 to TRBJ2-3; no clear D. The V gene's germline CDR1 is KGHSH and CDR2 LQKENI. The CDR3 runs to 13 residues. V lost 1 base and J 6 bases, leaving 8 bases between the germline ends. In DNA form, the CDR3 reads TGTGCCAGCTCACCACGTTTATTGGATACGCAGTATTTT. Protein: CASSPRLLDTQYF.

This chain links TRBV29-1 with TRBJ2-7, with 13 bases matching TRBD2. Germline CDR1 is SQVTM and CDR2 is ANQGSEA. The CDR3 is 17 amino acids. The V and J ends lost 4 bases and 5 bases, in that order; junction bases with no gene match: 14. CDR3 amino acids: CSVGGLAGVWVTDEQYF. The CDR3 coding sequence is TGCAGCGTTGGAGGACTAGCGGGAGTATGGGTTACCGACGAGCAGTACTTC.

V and J are TRBV18 and TRBJ1-5; D perhaps matches TRBD1 (6 bases). CDR1 and CDR2 from the germline V gene are KGHSH and LQKENI. V dropped 5 bases and J dropped 3 bases, with 23 bases sitting between them. The CDR3 contains 18 residues. The CDR3 DNA reads as TGTGCCAGCTCAGTTACCCCTCGTGGGGGCCTGTTCAATCAGCCCCAGCATTTT. It codes for CASSVTPRGGLFNQPQHF. Drawing the rest from reference TRBV18 and TRBJ1-5, the complete variable domain is NAGVMQNPRHLVRRRGQEARLRCSPMKGHSHVYWYRQLPEEGLKFMVYLQKENIIDESGMPKERFSAEFPKEGPSILRIQQVVRGDSAAYFCASSVTPRGGLFNQPQHFGDGTRLSIL.

The rearrangement uses TRBV7-2 and TRBJ1-1; maybe TRBD1 (5 bases). The CDR3 covers 13 residues. CDR1 SGHTA and CDR2 FQGNSA come from the germline V gene. In DNA, the CDR3 is TGTGCTTCGGGGGTAGGAGTACACACTGAAGCTTTCTTT. This encodes CASGVGVHTEAFF.

The rearrangement joins TRBV7-2 to TRBJ2-5, with TRBD2 identical over 10 bases. The CDR3 covers 15 residues. The V gene end was trimmed by 1 base and the J gene end by 5 bases; junction bases not matched to a gene: 4. Per the germline V gene, CDR1 is SGHTA and CDR2 is FQGNSA. Written as DNA, the CDR3 is TGTGCCAGCAGCTTAGTACTAGCGGGAACTGAGACCCAGTACTTC. It is translated as CASSLVLAGTETQYF.

The DNA of the CDR3 is TGTGCCAGCAGTTTACGGGGTAACATCGCCGGTTCGGATTACGAGCAGTACTTC. It is translated as CASSLRGNIAGSDYEQYF. The chain uses TRBV27 and TRBJ2-7; possibly TRBD2 for D (5 bases). Germline assignment: CDR1 MNHEY and CDR2 SMNVEV (reference sequence). V lost 2 bases and J 4 bases, leaving 24 bases between the germline ends. The CDR3 consists of 18 residues.

The CDR3, as DNA: TGTGCCACCAGCAGAGATTTTCTAAGTCGCCCGGGCTACACCTTC. Protein sequence: CATSRDFLSRPGYTF. The V gene is TRBV15, the J gene TRBJ1-2; unclear D gene. The CDR3 runs 15 residues. Trimming took 0 bases from V and 8 from J, leaving 16 bases between them. Germline CDR1 LNHNV, CDR2 YYDKDF (reference sequence).

V gene TRBV11-2 combines with J gene TRBJ2-7, with D perhaps matching TRBD1 (6 bases). Germline loops: CDR1 SGHAT, CDR2 FQNNGV. V was cut by 6 bases and J by 2 bases, with 11 bases left in between. CDR3 length equals 13 residues. CDR3 amino acids: CASRPGHTYEQYF. The CDR3 region has the DNA TGTGCCAGCAGACCGGGACACACCTACGAGCAGTACTTC.

In this sample, this clone turned up once. This chain links TRBV29-1 with TRBJ2-1, with D maybe TRBD1 (5 bases). This CDR3 spans 15 amino acids. The germline V gene has CDR1 SQVTM and CDR2 ANQGSEA. V was clipped by 2 bases and J by 0 bases, with 11 bases between them. CDR3 protein: CSVENRLSSYNEQFF. CDR3 DNA: TGCAGCGTTGAAAACAGGCTAAGCTCCTACAATGAGCAGTTCTTC.

This chain links TRBV4-2 with TRBJ2-7; 11 nucleotides match TRBD1. The V gene end was trimmed by 4 bases and the J gene end by 2 bases; junction bases not matched to a gene: 4. Germline CDR1 is LGHNA and CDR2 is YNFKEQ. This CDR3 comprises 15 residues. CDR3 sequence reads: CASSLRDRGTYEQYF. CDR3 nucleotides: TGTGCCAGCAGCCTCCGGGACAGGGGGACCTACGAGCAGTACTTC.

This clone was seen only once. This rearrangement joins TRBV5-1 to TRBJ2-5, with TRBD2 matching 8 bases. Germline V gene data show CDR1 as SGHRS and CDR2 as YFSETQ. The CDR3 sequence is 16 residues long. J was trimmed by 4 bases and V by 0 bases; bases with no gene match: 8. The CDR3 DNA follows: TGCGCCAGCAGCTTGGTAGGCAGCGGGAGTGGAGAGACCCAGTACTTC. It codes for CASSLVGSGSGETQYF. Drawing the rest from reference TRBV5-1 and TRBJ2-5, the complete variable domain is KAGVTQTPRYLIKTRGQQVTLSCSPISGHRSVSWYQQTPGQGLQFLFEYFSETQRNKGNFPGRFSGRQFSNSRSEMNVSTLELGDSALYLCASSLVGSGSGETQYFGPGTRLLVL.

The chain combines TRBV5-4 with TRBJ2-7, with D tentatively TRBD1 (6 bases). The CDR3 runs 15 residues. V shed 1 base and J shed 0 bases, with 11 bases lying between them. Germline values: CDR1 SGHNT, CDR2 YYREEE (reference sequence). The CDR3 DNA is TGTGCCAGCAGCTTGCGGGACAAAAGCTCCTACGAGCAGTACTTC. Its protein product is CASSLRDKSSYEQYF.

The J gene is TRBJ2-3, the V gene TRBV24-1, with D tentatively TRBD1 (6 bases). Germline CDR1 KGHDR, CDR2 SFDVKD. With 5 bases removed from V and 4 bases from J, the gap between germline ends came to 21 bases. The CDR3 length is 17 residues. DNA for the CDR3: TGTGCCACCAGTGCCACACTGTTACAGGGAAGGGCAGATACGCAGTATTTT. It is translated as CATSATLLQGRADTQYF.

The chain couples TRBV9 to TRBJ2-7; 11 bases match TRBD2. This CDR3 region has 15 residues. With V trimmed by 5 bases and J by 3 bases, 7 bases remained unmatched. Germline V gene sequence: CDR1 SGDLS, CDR2 YYNGEE. The chain's CDR3 is CASSLSTSGNYEQYF. CDR3 nucleotide sequence: TGTGCCAGCAGTCTTTCGACTAGCGGGAACTACGAGCAGTACTTC.

This chain links TRBV6-4 with TRBJ2-2; 10 nucleotides align to TRBD1. Trimming at V came to 6 bases and at J to 5 bases, leaving 6 bases not matched to a gene. Germline V gives CDR1 MRHNA, CDR2 SNTAGT. There are 15 residues in the CDR3. In DNA form, the CDR3 reads TGTGCCAGCAGCCCGACAGGGGGCCTTACCGGGGAGCTGTTTTTT. Encoded protein: CASSPTGGLTGELFF.